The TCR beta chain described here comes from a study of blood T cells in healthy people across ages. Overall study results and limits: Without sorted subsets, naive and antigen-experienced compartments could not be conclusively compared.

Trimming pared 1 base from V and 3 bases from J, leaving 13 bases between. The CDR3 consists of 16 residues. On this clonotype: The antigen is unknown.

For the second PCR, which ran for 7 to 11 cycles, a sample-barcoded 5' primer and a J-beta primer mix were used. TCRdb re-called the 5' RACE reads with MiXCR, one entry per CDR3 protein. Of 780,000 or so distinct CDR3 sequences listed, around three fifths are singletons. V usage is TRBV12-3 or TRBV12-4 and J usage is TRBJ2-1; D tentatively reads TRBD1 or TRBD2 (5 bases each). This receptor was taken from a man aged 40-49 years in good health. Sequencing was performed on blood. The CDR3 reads CASSLVGELGYNEQFF. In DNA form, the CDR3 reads TGTGCCAGCAGTTTAGTGGGGGAGCTAGGCTACAATGAGCAGTTCTTC.